This entry is about one T cell receptor (beta chain). The antigen is unknown. This sample is drawn from a study of radiation and T cells in renal cell carcinoma. Study findings and constraints: Without pretreatment biopsies, baseline tumor clonotype presence was undetermined. In blood, top tumor clones expanded by 2 weeks, shrinking by 4.

The data were produced by immunoSEQ multiplex PCR, yet TCRdb's version contains in-frame clones alone and is incomplete. The sample lists some 78,000 clones, 70% to 90% occurring once. Time point of the sample: blood 4 weeks post-SBRT, at nephrectomy. As to treatment: 15 Gy SBRT to primary tumor, nephrectomy 4 weeks later. Nephrectomy followed 15 Gy stereotactic body radiation by 4 weeks. Blood was sampled at baseline, 2 weeks and 4 weeks after SBRT. This CDR3 is built from 15 residues. V was shortened by 5 bases and J by 1 base, with 15 bases between the two germline ends. CDR1 and CDR2 (germline): LNHDA, SQIVND (reference sequence).

This clonotype originated in a woman in her 70s with renal cell carcinoma. This chain uses TRBV19 with TRBJ2-7; possible D gene TRBD2, 6 bases. Source: blood, taken from a patient whose treatment included radiotherapy and nephrectomy. CDR3 region: CASSFRDFASYEQYF. CDR3 bases: TGTGCCAGTAGTTTCCGGGACTTTGCTTCCTACGAGCAGTACTTC.